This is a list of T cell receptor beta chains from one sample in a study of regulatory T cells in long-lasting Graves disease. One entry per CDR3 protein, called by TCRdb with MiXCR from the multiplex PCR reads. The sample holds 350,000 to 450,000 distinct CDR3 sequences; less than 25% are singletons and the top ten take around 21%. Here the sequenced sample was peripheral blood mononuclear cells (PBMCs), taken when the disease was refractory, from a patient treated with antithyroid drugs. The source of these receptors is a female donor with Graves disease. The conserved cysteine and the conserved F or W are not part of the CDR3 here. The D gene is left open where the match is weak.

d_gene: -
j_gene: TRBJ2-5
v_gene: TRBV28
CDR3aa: ASSLFGFEETQY

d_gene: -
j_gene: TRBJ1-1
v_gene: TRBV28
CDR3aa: ASSTGGGEAF

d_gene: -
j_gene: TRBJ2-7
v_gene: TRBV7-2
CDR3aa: ASSASGSYEQY

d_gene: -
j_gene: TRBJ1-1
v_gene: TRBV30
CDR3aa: AWSVSYETHKAF

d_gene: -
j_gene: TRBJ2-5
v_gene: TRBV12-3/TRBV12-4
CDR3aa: ASSPPRASSPQETQY

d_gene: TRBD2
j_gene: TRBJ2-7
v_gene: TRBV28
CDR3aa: ASSEPLAGGSYEQY

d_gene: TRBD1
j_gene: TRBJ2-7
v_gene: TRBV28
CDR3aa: ASSLERQGAYEQY

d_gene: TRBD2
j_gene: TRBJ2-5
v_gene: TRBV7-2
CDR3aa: ASSLGKSGTSGSETQY

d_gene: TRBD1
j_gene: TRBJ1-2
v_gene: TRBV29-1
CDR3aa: SVEDRQGANYGYT

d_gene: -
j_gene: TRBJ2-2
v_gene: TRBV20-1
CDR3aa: SAKRRNTGELF

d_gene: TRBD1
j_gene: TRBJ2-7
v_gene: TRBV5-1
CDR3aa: ASSKSGQGNEQY

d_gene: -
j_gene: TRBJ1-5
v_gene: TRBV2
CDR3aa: ASRAAGRNQPQH

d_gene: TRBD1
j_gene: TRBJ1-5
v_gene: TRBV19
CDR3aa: ASSRTGYNQPQH

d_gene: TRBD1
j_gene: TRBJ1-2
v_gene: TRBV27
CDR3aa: ASSLGTGTGGYT

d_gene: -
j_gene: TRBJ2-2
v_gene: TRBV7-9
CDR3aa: ASSVGQMNTGELF

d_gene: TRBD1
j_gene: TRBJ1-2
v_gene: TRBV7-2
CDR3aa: ASTIPGGQSGYT

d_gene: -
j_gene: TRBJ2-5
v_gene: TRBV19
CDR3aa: ASTSESQETQY

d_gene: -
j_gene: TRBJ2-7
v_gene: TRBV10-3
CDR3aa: ATEGSSYEQY

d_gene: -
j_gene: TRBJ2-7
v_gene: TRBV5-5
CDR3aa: ASSLEVAYEQY

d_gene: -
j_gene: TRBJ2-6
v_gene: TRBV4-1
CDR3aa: ASSQDPGPANVLT

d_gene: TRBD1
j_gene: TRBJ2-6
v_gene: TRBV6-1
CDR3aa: ASSGERQGGGSGANVLT

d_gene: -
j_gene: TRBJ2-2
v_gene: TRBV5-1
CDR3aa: ASSLGDSMNTGELF

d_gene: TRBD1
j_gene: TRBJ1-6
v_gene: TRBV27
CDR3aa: ASSLSWRQGFSSPLH

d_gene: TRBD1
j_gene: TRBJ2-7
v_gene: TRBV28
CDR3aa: ASKNDGDSILREQY

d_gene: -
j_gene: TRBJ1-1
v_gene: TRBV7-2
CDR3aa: ASSLAPNLEAF

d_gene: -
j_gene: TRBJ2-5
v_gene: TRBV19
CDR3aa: ASSTPGLKY

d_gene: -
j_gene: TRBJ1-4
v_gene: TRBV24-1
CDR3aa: ATSRGTNEKLF

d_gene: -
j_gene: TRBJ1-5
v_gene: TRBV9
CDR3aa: ASSTYVHHSNQPQH

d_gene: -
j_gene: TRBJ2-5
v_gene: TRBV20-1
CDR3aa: SARDPGWARGLQETQY

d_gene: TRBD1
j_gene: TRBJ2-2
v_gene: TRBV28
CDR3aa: ASSFQSEGADTGELF

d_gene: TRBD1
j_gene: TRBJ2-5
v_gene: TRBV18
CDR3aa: ASSPTIGTAQETQY

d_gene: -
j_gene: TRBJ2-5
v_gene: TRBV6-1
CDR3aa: ASSSSGKLRETQY

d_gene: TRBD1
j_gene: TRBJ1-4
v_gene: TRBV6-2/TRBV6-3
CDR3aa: ASSYGGQGDEKLF

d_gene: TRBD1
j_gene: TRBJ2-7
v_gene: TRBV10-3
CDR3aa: AISGTGGDEQY

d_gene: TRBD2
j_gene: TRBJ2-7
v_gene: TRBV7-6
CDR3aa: ASSLGGAGAGYEQY

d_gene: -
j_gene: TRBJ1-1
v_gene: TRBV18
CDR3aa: ASSPSGRGLYTEAF

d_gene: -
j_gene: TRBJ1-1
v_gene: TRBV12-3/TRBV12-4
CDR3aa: ASSLVRNTEAF

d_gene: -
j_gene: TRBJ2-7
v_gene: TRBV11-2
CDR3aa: ASSLENYLGSYEQY

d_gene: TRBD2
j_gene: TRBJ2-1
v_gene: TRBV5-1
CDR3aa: ASSYGLAGVYEQF

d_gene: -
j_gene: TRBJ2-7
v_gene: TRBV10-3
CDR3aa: ATAGFGGVYEQY